These T cell receptor beta chains were read from a single sample in a study of T cell responses to AZD1222 COVID-19 vaccine. Here immunoSEQ multiplex PCR was the method, and the copy in TCRdb shows in-frame clones only, minus some. The sample lists 95,000 to 110,000 clones, 80% to 90% occurring once. The sequences come from peripheral blood, collected on day 0 of AZD1222 vaccination. Receptor source: an adult in good health. Both conserved end residues are part of each CDR3. D genes are given only for firm matches. Rows give clone size only sometimes, using once, few, many, or a class for an expanded clone.

>TRBD1|NA|TRBJ1-5|TRBV6-5
TGTGCCAGTCGAAGGGACAGAACAAATCAGCCCCAGCATTTT
CASRRDRTNQPQHF
>NA|NA|TRBJ2-6|TRBV7-9
TGTGCCAGCAGCTCAGGCAGGCCGACTCTCTCTGGGGCCAACGTCCTGACTTTC
CASSSGRPTLSGANVLTF
>TRBD2|NA|TRBJ2-1|TRBV9
TGTGCCAGCAGCGTAAATAGCGGGAGGGCCGAGCAGTTCTTC
CASSVNSGRAEQFF
>NA|NA|TRBJ1-5|TRBV6-2/TRBV6-3
TGTGCCAGCAGTTTCCTCGGACAGCCCAATCAGCCCCAGCATTTT
CASSFLGQPNQPQHF
>NA|NA|TRBJ1-5|TRBV9
TGTGCCAGCAGCGTTCGAGGGGAGGATCAGCCCCAGCATTTT
CASSVRGEDQPQHF
>NA|NA|TRBJ1-1|TRBV5-1
TGCGCCAGCAGCTTCGGGGTGGAGAACACTGAAGCTTTCTTT
CASSFGVENTEAFF
>NA|NA|TRBJ1-2|TRBV7-9
TGTGCCAGCAGCTTCTCAGGGCCAAATGGCTACACCTTC
CASSFSGPNGYTF
>TRBD1|NA|TRBJ1-5|TRBV7-2
TGTGCCAGCAGCGCCTTAGAGACAGGGAAACGTCAGCCCCAGCATTTT
CASSALETGKRQPQHF
>NA|NA|TRBJ2-5|TRBV11-2
TGTGCCAGCAGCCTCGGGCGCGAAGGGACCCAGTACTTC
CASSLGREGTQYF
>NA|once|TRBJ2-2|TRBV19
TGTGCCACAACAACGACATCGAACACCGGGGAGCTGTTTTTT
CATTTTSNTGELFF
>NA|NA|TRBJ2-2|TRBV11-1
TGTGCCAGCAGCTTGGGACTCACCACCGGGGAGCTGTTTTTT
CASSLGLTTGELFF
>NA|NA|TRBJ1-2|TRBV10-3
TGTGCCATCAGTGAACCAGGGGACCGCTACGGCTACACCTTC
CAISEPGDRYGYTF
>TRBD1|few|TRBJ1-5|TRBV4-3
TGCGCCAGCAGCCAACATTCGGGACAGACAAATCAGCCCCAGCATTTT
CASSQHSGQTNQPQHF
>NA|NA|TRBJ2-5|TRBV29-1
TGCAGCGGGATAAAGTACCAAGAGACCCAGTACTTC
CSGIKYQETQYF
>NA|NA|TRBJ2-2|TRBV9
TGTGCCAGCAGCGTAGGGGGCACCGGGGAGCTGTTTTTT
CASSVGGTGELFF
>TRBD1|NA|TRBJ2-7|TRBV6-2/TRBV6-3
TGTGCCAGCAGTGCACCGACAGGGGGGCCCTACGAGCAGTACTTC
CASSAPTGGPYEQYF
>TRBD1|few|TRBJ1-2|TRBV14
TGTGCCAGCAGCCCTTTCGGACAGGACCGTTATGGCTACACCTTC
CASSPFGQDRYGYTF
>TRBD2|NA|TRBJ2-3|TRBV27
TGTGCCAGCAGTTATGGACTAGCAAAAGATACGCAGTATTTT
CASSYGLAKDTQYF
>TRBD2|NA|TRBJ2-7|TRBV28
TGTGCCAGCAGGCCACCGGGACTAGGGATAGGTCTCGAGCAGTACTTC
CASRPPGLGIGLEQYF
>NA|NA|TRBJ1-1|TRBV18
TGTGCCAGCTCAAAAAACTACAGGGAGAACACTGAAGCTTTCTTT
CASSKNYRENTEAFF
>NA|NA|TRBJ1-6|TRBV7-9
TGTGCCAGCAGCTTAGGGTCGGGGGCGAGCTCCTATAATTCACCCCTCCACTTT
CASSLGSGASSYNSPLHF
>TRBD2|NA|TRBJ2-5|TRBV28
TGTGCCAGCAGTTTTGATTTAGCGGGAAGCAGGGGTGAGACCCAGTACTTC
CASSFDLAGSRGETQYF
>NA|NA|TRBJ2-7|TRBV28
TGTGCCAGCAGTTTATACAGCTACGAGCAGTACTTC
CASSLYSYEQYF
>NA|NA|TRBJ1-4|TRBV19
TGTGCCAGTAGTATCGGCGGGGGGGCTGGCGAAAAACTGTTTTTT
CASSIGGGAGEKLFF
>NA|NA|TRBJ2-2|TRBV28
TGTGCCAGCAGTCTACCGCAGGGGTTTCCCGGGGAGCTGTTTTTT
CASSLPQGFPGELFF
>NA|NA|TRBJ1-1|TRBV5-1
TGCGCCAGCAGCATTGACAGGAATACTGAAGCTTTCTTT
CASSIDRNTEAFF
>TRBD2|NA|TRBJ2-1|TRBV6-4
TGTGCCAGCAGTGACGGGGTAGCGGGAGCTAATGAGCAGTTCTTC
CASSDGVAGANEQFF
>TRBD2|NA|TRBJ2-1|TRBV6-5
TGTGCCAGCAGTTACTCGGCCAGCGGGAGGGTTGAGCAGTTCTTC
CASSYSASGRVEQFF
>TRBD1|NA|TRBJ1-1|TRBV4-3
TGCGCCAGCAGCCAAGATTACAGGGGGAACACTGAAGCTTTCTTT
CASSQDYRGNTEAFF
>TRBD2|NA|TRBJ2-2|TRBV24-1
TGTGCCACCATGACGGGAGGGCCGGACACCGGGGAGCTGTTTTTT
CATMTGGPDTGELFF
>NA|once|TRBJ1-1|TRBV6-1
TGTGCCAGCAGTGAACTCAGCAATCGGAACACTGAAGCTTTCTTT
CASSELSNRNTEAFF
>TRBD1|NA|TRBJ1-5|TRBV19
TGTGCCAGTAGTATAGCCCCTGACAGGGCCCCTAATCAGCCCCAGCATTTT
CASSIAPDRAPNQPQHF
>NA|once|TRBJ2-2|TRBV21-1
TGTGCCAGCAGCAAAGAGGGACAGTCGAACACCGGGGAGCTGTTTTTT
CASSKEGQSNTGELFF
>TRBD1|NA|TRBJ2-7|TRBV6-5
TGTGCCAGCAGTTACGCCGGGACAGGAGCCTACTACGAGCAGTACTTC
CASSYAGTGAYYEQYF
>NA|NA|TRBJ2-1|TRBV19
TGTGCCAGTAGTATCCGGGTCAATGAGCAGTTCTTC
CASSIRVNEQFF
>NA|few|TRBJ1-2|TRBV7-3
TGTGCCAGCGGAACAGTAGCCTATGGCTACACCTTC
CASGTVAYGYTF
>NA|NA|TRBJ1-5|TRBV7-8
TGTGCCAGCAGCCCCACAGGAGATCAGCCCCAGCATTTT
CASSPTGDQPQHF
>TRBD1|NA|TRBJ1-2|TRBV7-3
TGTGCCAGCAGCTTAACCGGGACAGGGAACTATGGCTACACCTTC
CASSLTGTGNYGYTF
>NA|NA|TRBJ1-3|TRBV29-1
TGCAGCGTTGAAGATCAGAGAACTGGAAACACCATATATTTT
CSVEDQRTGNTIYF
>NA|NA|TRBJ1-6|TRBV10-3
TGTGCCATCGGGACACTAAATTCACCCCTCCACTTT
CAIGTLNSPLHF
>NA|NA|TRBJ1-2|TRBV19
TGTGCCAGTAGGTTCCGGGCTAACTATGGCTACACCTTC
CASRFRANYGYTF
>TRBD1|NA|TRBJ1-1|TRBV6-5
TGTGCCAGCAGTTTCGGACAGGGAGGTCGGGACACTGAAGCTTTCTTT
CASSFGQGGRDTEAFF
>TRBD2|NA|TRBJ2-7|TRBV9
TGTGCCAGCAGCGTAGGGGGACTAGCGGGAGACGAGCAGTACTTC
CASSVGGLAGDEQYF